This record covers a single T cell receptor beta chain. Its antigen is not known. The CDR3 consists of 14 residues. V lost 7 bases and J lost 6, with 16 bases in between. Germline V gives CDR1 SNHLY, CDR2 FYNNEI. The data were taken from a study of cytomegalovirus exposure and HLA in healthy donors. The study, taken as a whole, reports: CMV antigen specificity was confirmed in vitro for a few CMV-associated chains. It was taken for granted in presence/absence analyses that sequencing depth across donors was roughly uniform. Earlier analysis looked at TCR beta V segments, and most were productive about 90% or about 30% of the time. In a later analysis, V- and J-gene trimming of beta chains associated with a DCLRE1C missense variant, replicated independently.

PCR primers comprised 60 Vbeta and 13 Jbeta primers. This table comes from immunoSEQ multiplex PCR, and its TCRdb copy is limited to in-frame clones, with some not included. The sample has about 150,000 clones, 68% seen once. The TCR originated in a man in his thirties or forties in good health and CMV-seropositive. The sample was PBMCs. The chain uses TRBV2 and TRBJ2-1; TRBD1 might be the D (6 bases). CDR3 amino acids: CASIRTEALNEQFF. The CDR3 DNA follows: TGTGCCAGCATTCGGACAGAGGCCCTCAATGAGCAGTTCTTC.